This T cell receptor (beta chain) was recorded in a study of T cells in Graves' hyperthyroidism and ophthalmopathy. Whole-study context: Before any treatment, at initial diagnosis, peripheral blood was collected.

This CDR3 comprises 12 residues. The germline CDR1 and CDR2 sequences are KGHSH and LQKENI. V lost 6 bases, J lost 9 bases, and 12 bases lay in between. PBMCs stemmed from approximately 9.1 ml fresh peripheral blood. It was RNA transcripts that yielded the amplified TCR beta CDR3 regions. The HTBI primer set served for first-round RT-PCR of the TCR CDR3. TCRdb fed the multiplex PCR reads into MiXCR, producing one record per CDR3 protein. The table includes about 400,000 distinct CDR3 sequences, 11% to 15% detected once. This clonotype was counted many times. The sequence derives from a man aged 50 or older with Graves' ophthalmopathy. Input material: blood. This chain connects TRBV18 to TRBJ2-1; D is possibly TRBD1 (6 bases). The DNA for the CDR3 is TGTGCCAGCTCGTATACAGGGACTGAGCAGTTCTTC. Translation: CASSYTGTEQFF.